This note documents a single TCR beta chain sequence. The entry originates in a study of blood T cell repertoires in COVID-19. Study-level background: Samples representing acute and convalescent COVID-19 were sourced from the United States, Italy and Spain. Sources were T cells, B-cell-depleted T cells, or PBMCs; the material itself was cDNA or gDNA.

Trimming took 5 bases from V and 5 from J, leaving 18 bases between them. CDR1 is MDHEN, CDR2 SYDVKM, per germline. This CDR3 comprises 15 residues. Profiling relied on immunoSEQ multiplex PCR, and the TCRdb table lists in-frame clones only, not all of them. The sample records fewer than 150,000 clones, about 83% being singletons. The receptor's source is a woman in her forties with acute or convalescent COVID-19. The rearrangement uses TRBV28 and TRBJ2-5, with TRBD1 as a possible D gene (6 bases). The sample taken for sequencing was peripheral blood. The CDR3 protein is CASSQGGVGGETQYF. The CDR3 DNA is TGTGCCAGCAGTCAAGGGGGTGTAGGTGGCGAGACCCAGTACTTC.